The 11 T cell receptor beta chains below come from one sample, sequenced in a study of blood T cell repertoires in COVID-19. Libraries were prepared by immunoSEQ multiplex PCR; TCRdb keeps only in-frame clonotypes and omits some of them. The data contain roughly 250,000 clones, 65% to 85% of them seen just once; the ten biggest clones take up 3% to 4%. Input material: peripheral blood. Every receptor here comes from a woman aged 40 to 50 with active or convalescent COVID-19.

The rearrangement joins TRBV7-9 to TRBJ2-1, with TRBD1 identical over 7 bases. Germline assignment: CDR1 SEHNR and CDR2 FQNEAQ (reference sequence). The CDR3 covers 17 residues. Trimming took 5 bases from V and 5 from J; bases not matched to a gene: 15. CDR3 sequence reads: CASSPRMRTGAHNEQFF. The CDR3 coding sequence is TGTGCCAGCAGCCCTCGTATGCGAACAGGGGCCCACAATGAGCAGTTCTTC.

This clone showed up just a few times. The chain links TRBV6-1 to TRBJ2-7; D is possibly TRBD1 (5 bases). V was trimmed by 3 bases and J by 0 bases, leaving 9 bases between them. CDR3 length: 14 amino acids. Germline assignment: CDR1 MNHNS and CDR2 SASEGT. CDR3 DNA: TGTGCCAGCAGTGAGGACATACGCTCCTACGAGCAGTACGTC. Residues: CASSEDIRSYEQYV.

CDR3 loop: CASSPSGVADTQYF. CDR3 nucleotide sequence: TGCGCCAGCAGCCCTAGCGGGGTGGCGGATACGCAGTATTTT. The chain links TRBV4-1 to TRBJ2-3, with 9 bases that match TRBD2. The CDR3 totals 14 residues. Germline assignment: CDR1 MGHRA and CDR2 YSYEKL. V trimming: 4 bases; J trimming: 6 bases; junction bases outside the gene matches: 5.

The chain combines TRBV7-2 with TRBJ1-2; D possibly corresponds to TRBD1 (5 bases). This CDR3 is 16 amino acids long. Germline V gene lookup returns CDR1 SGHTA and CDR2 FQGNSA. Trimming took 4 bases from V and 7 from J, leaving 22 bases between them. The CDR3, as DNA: TGTGCCAGCAGCTCTGGTATAGGCCAGTCAAGGGGTGGCTACACCTTC. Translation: CASSSGIGQSRGGYTF.

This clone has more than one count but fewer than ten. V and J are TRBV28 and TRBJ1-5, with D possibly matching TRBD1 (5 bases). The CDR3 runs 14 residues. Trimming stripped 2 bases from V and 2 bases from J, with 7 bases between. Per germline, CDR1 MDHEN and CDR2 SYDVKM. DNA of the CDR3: TGTGCCAGCAGTTTAATAGGGGGCAATCAGCCCCAGCATTTT. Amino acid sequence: CASSLIGGNQPQHF.

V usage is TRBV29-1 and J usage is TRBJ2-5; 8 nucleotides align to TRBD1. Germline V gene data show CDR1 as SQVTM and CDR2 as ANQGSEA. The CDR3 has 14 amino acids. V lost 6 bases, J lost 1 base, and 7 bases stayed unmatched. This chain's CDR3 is CSVIRGQVQETQYF. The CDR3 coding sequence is TGCAGCGTGATTAGGGGACAGGTCCAAGAGACCCAGTACTTC.

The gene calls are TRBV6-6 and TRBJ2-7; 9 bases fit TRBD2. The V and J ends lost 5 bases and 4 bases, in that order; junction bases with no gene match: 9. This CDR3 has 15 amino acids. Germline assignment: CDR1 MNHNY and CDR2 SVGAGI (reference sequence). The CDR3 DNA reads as TGTGCCAGCAGTCCCCCGGCGGGGGGGCCTTACGAGCAGTACTTC. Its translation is CASSPPAGGPYEQYF.

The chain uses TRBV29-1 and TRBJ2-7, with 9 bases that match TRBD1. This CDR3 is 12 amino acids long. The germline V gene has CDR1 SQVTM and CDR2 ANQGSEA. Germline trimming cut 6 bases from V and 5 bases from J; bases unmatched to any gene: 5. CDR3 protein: CSVPYRGHEQYF. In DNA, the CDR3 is TGCAGCGTACCATACAGGGGGCACGAGCAGTACTTC.

The CDR3, as DNA: TGTGCCAGCAGCGGCGGACAGGGCCTCTCTGGGGCCAACGTCCTGACTTTC. This gives the protein CASSGGQGLSGANVLTF. The chain has TRBV9 and TRBJ2-6; TRBD1 matches at 8 bases. CDR1 is SGDLS and CDR2 is YYNGEE in the germline V gene. V was pared by 3 bases and J by 0 bases, with 5 bases of the junction left unmatched. The CDR3 contains 17 residues.

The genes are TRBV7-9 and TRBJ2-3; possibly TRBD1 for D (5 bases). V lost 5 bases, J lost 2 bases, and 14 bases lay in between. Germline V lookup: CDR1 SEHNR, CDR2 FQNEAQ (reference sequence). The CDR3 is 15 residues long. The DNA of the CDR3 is TGTGCCAGCAGCACAACAGGAGAGCACACAGATACGCAGTATTTT. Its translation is CASSTTGEHTDTQYF.

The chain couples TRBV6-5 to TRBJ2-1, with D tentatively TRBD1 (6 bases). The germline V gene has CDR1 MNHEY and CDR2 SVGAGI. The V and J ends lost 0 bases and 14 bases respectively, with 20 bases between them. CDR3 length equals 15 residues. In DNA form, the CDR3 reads TGTGCCAGCAGTTACTCGGACAGTTATAATGAGTTGGAGTTCTTC. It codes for CASSYSDSYNELEFF.